The clone carrying this TCR beta chain appeared a few times. The data belong to a study of tumor-infiltrating lymphocytes in oesophageal squamous cell carcinoma. One entry per CDR3 protein results from TCRdb running MiXCR on the PCR reads. The data contain about 15,000 distinct CDR3 sequences, roughly 49% of them seen just once; the ten biggest clones take up roughly a fifth. The CDR3 has 15 residues. V dropped 5 bases and J dropped 5; count of bases not matched to a gene: 10. CDR1 is SGHTA and CDR2 is FQGTGA in the germline V gene. This rearrangement joins TRBV7-3 to TRBJ2-5, with 8 nucleotides matching TRBD2. Sequenced: esophageal tumor tissue. The sequence was collected from a male donor with esophageal squamous cell carcinoma. The CDR3 spells CASSREGREVETQYF. The CDR3 nucleotides are TGTGCCAGCAGCCGCGAGGGGCGGGAGGTGGAGACCCAGTACTTC.